This is a list of T cell receptor beta chains from one sample in a study of blood T cell repertoires in COVID-19. Only in-frame clones appear in the TCRdb table, and some are missing; sequencing was by immunoSEQ multiplex PCR. The sample consists of more than 300,000 clones, 85% to 95% of them appearing once. The source material was PBMCs or T cells enriched from blood (not recorded which). The receptor set was obtained from a woman younger than 45 who had been exposed to COVID-19. The CDR3 runs from the conserved cysteine through the conserved F or W. D genes are given only for firm matches. Clone size appears in some rows only: once, few, many, or a class for an expanded clone.

d_gene: TRBD1
j_gene: TRBJ1-1
abundance: once
v_gene: TRBV29-1
CDR3nt: TGCAGCGTTGGACAGGGGAACACTGAAGCTTTCTTT
CDR3aa: CSVGQGNTEAFF

d_gene: .
j_gene: TRBJ1-3
abundance: .
v_gene: TRBV19
CDR3nt: TGTGCCAGTAGTGCCGGGACAGGAAACACCATATATTTT
CDR3aa: CASSAGTGNTIYF

d_gene: .
j_gene: TRBJ2-5
abundance: .
v_gene: TRBV7-8
CDR3nt: TGTGCCAGCAGCTTGTCAAACAGATTACAAGAGACCCAGTACTTC
CDR3aa: CASSLSNRLQETQYF

d_gene: TRBD2
j_gene: TRBJ2-5
abundance: .
v_gene: TRBV5-1
CDR3nt: TGCGCCAGCAGCTTGGGTAGCGGGGGTCAAGAGACCCAGTACTTC
CDR3aa: CASSLGSGGQETQYF

d_gene: .
j_gene: TRBJ2-3
abundance: .
v_gene: TRBV28
CDR3nt: TGTGCCAGCAGCTCGCTACTGGGCACAGATACGCAGTATTTT
CDR3aa: CASSSLLGTDTQYF

d_gene: .
j_gene: TRBJ1-4
abundance: .
v_gene: TRBV5-1
CDR3nt: TGCGCCAGCAGCTTGGATGGGGGCGCGACTAATGAAAAACTGTTTTTT
CDR3aa: CASSLDGGATNEKLFF

d_gene: .
j_gene: TRBJ1-5
abundance: .
v_gene: TRBV4-1
CDR3nt: TGCGCCAGCAGCCAAGCAGGGGTCGCGAATCAGCCCCAGCATTTT
CDR3aa: CASSQAGVANQPQHF

d_gene: .
j_gene: TRBJ1-1
abundance: .
v_gene: TRBV7-2
CDR3nt: TGTGCCAGCAGCTTAGCAAGAGGTGAAGCTTTCTTT
CDR3aa: CASSLARGEAFF

d_gene: .
j_gene: TRBJ1-2
abundance: .
v_gene: TRBV13
CDR3nt: TGTGCCAGCAGCTTAGGCGGCCGGACAGACGACTATGGCTACACCTTC
CDR3aa: CASSLGGRTDDYGYTF

d_gene: TRBD2
j_gene: TRBJ2-3
abundance: .
v_gene: TRBV30
CDR3nt: TGTGCCTGGAGCCTTAGCGGGGCGAGCACAGATACGCAGTATTTT
CDR3aa: CAWSLSGASTDTQYF

d_gene: .
j_gene: TRBJ2-2
abundance: .
v_gene: TRBV29-1
CDR3nt: TGCAGCGTTTTCAACGGAGGCGGCGGGGAGCTGTTTTTT
CDR3aa: CSVFNGGGGELFF

d_gene: TRBD2
j_gene: TRBJ2-7
abundance: .
v_gene: TRBV7-9
CDR3nt: TGTGCCACCTTCCCACTAGCGGGGGCCTACGAGCAGTACTTC
CDR3aa: CATFPLAGAYEQYF

d_gene: .
j_gene: TRBJ2-7
abundance: .
v_gene: TRBV29-1
CDR3nt: TGCAGCGTGTCAACAGGGACGTACTCCTACGAGCAGTACTTC
CDR3aa: CSVSTGTYSYEQYF

d_gene: .
j_gene: TRBJ1-6
abundance: .
v_gene: TRBV6-5
CDR3nt: TGTGCCAGCAGTTACGGACAGTTTGAATCACCCCTCCACTTT
CDR3aa: CASSYGQFESPLHF

d_gene: TRBD1
j_gene: TRBJ1-1
abundance: .
v_gene: TRBV7-2
CDR3nt: TGTGCCAGCAGCTCCACACAGATGGGGACAGCGGAAGCTTTCTTT
CDR3aa: CASSSTQMGTAEAFF

d_gene: .
j_gene: TRBJ2-3
abundance: .
v_gene: TRBV4-1
CDR3nt: TGCGCCAGCAGCCGACAGACAGAAACAGATACGCAGTATTTT
CDR3aa: CASSRQTETDTQYF

d_gene: .
j_gene: TRBJ2-1
abundance: .
v_gene: TRBV6-2/TRBV6-3
CDR3nt: TGTGCCAGCAGTTACTCGAGAAGCGGGCGGAACAATGAGCAGTTCTTC
CDR3aa: CASSYSRSGRNNEQFF

d_gene: TRBD1
j_gene: TRBJ1-1
abundance: .
v_gene: TRBV27
CDR3nt: TGTGCCAGCAGTTTATCCCGGACAGGGGGTGTGAACACTGAAGCTTTCTTT
CDR3aa: CASSLSRTGGVNTEAFF

d_gene: .
j_gene: TRBJ2-2
abundance: .
v_gene: TRBV5-1
CDR3nt: TGCGCCAGCGGCCACACCGGGGAGCTGTTTTTT
CDR3aa: CASGHTGELFF

d_gene: TRBD1
j_gene: TRBJ1-6
abundance: .
v_gene: TRBV6-5
CDR3nt: TGTGCCAGCAGAGTAGACAGGGGTAATTCACCCCTCCACTTT
CDR3aa: CASRVDRGNSPLHF

d_gene: .
j_gene: TRBJ2-1
abundance: .
v_gene: TRBV6-5
CDR3nt: TGTGCCAGCAGTTTCTCTTCCCGCTCCTACAATGAGCAGTTCTTC
CDR3aa: CASSFSSRSYNEQFF

d_gene: .
j_gene: TRBJ1-2
abundance: .
v_gene: TRBV7-9
CDR3nt: TGTGCCAGCCAAGACAGGTCCTATGGCTACACCTTC
CDR3aa: CASQDRSYGYTF

d_gene: TRBD2
j_gene: TRBJ2-3
abundance: .
v_gene: TRBV6-5
CDR3nt: TGTGCCAGCAATCTGCTAGCGGGGGGCGGAGATACGCAGTATTTT
CDR3aa: CASNLLAGGGDTQYF

d_gene: TRBD2
j_gene: TRBJ2-5
abundance: .
v_gene: TRBV5-1
CDR3nt: TGCGCCAGCAGCCCCGGGAGGGGCGAGACCCAGTACTTC
CDR3aa: CASSPGRGETQYF

d_gene: TRBD1
j_gene: TRBJ2-7
abundance: .
v_gene: TRBV2
CDR3nt: TGTGCCAGCCACTTTTCACAGGGGAGCTACGAGCAGTACTTC
CDR3aa: CASHFSQGSYEQYF

d_gene: TRBD1
j_gene: TRBJ2-1
abundance: .
v_gene: TRBV27
CDR3nt: TGTGCCAGCAGCACAGGGGGTTTCCCAATGGAATACGAGCAGTTCTTC
CDR3aa: CASSTGGFPMEYEQFF

d_gene: .
j_gene: TRBJ2-7
abundance: .
v_gene: TRBV6-5
CDR3nt: TGTGCCAGCAGCCCCGACTCCGTCGAGCAGTACTTC
CDR3aa: CASSPDSVEQYF

d_gene: TRBD1
j_gene: TRBJ1-2
abundance: .
v_gene: TRBV4-3
CDR3nt: TGCGCCAGCAGCGAGGGACAGGATATTAACTATGGCTACACCTTC
CDR3aa: CASSEGQDINYGYTF

d_gene: .
j_gene: TRBJ2-6
abundance: .
v_gene: TRBV27
CDR3nt: TGTGCCAGCAGTTTCAGGGGTGGGGCCAACGTCCTGACTTTC
CDR3aa: CASSFRGGANVLTF

d_gene: .
j_gene: TRBJ1-2
abundance: .
v_gene: TRBV13
CDR3nt: TGTGCCAGCAGTAACCCGGAGAGGGGCTACACCTTC
CDR3aa: CASSNPERGYTF

d_gene: .
j_gene: TRBJ2-7
abundance: .
v_gene: TRBV1
CDR3nt: TGCACCAGCAGCCAAGATCTTGGCGCCTCAACTAGCGGGGCCCACGAGCAGTACTTC
CDR3aa: CTSSQDLGASTSGAHEQYF

d_gene: .
j_gene: TRBJ1-2
abundance: .
v_gene: TRBV20-1
CDR3nt: TGCAGTGCTAGTCAGTCTAACTATGGCTACACCTTC
CDR3aa: CSASQSNYGYTF

d_gene: .
j_gene: TRBJ1-6
abundance: .
v_gene: TRBV5-6
CDR3nt: TGTGCCAGCACCAATGGACTGCGATCACCCCTCCACTTT
CDR3aa: CASTNGLRSPLHF

d_gene: .
j_gene: TRBJ1-2
abundance: .
v_gene: TRBV19
CDR3nt: TGTGCCAGTAGTTCCGGACGACGGGGCTATGGCTACACCTTC
CDR3aa: CASSSGRRGYGYTF

d_gene: .
j_gene: TRBJ1-5
abundance: .
v_gene: TRBV7-8
CDR3nt: TGTGCCAGCAGCTTAGTCGTATCAGTGAGAGGTGGCAATCAGCCCCAGCATTTT
CDR3aa: CASSLVVSVRGGNQPQHF

d_gene: .
j_gene: TRBJ1-2
abundance: .
v_gene: TRBV6-5
CDR3nt: TGTGCCAGCAGTTACTCGAATGCAGGCTATGGCTACACCTTC
CDR3aa: CASSYSNAGYGYTF

d_gene: .
j_gene: TRBJ2-3
abundance: .
v_gene: TRBV6-4
CDR3nt: TGTGCCAGCAGTGACTCGGGGGCCACAGATACGCAGTATTTT
CDR3aa: CASSDSGATDTQYF

d_gene: TRBD1
j_gene: TRBJ2-7
abundance: .
v_gene: TRBV27
CDR3nt: TGTGCCAGCAGTTCGGGGACAGGGGGCTACGAGCAGTACTTC
CDR3aa: CASSSGTGGYEQYF

d_gene: TRBD1
j_gene: TRBJ2-7
abundance: .
v_gene: TRBV2
CDR3nt: TGTGCCAGCAGTAGGGACAGCAGGTACGAGCAGTACTTC
CDR3aa: CASSRDSRYEQYF

d_gene: TRBD2
j_gene: TRBJ2-5
abundance: .
v_gene: TRBV5-4
CDR3nt: TGTGCCAGCAGCCCATCTAGAGGCGGGGGGGCGAGTGAGACCCAGTACTTC
CDR3aa: CASSPSRGGGASETQYF

d_gene: .
j_gene: TRBJ2-1
abundance: .
v_gene: TRBV5-1
CDR3nt: TGCGCCAGCAGCTTGGAGACAGGCAATGAGCAGTTCTTC
CDR3aa: CASSLETGNEQFF

d_gene: .
j_gene: TRBJ1-5
abundance: .
v_gene: TRBV19
CDR3nt: TGTGCCAGTAGTATCGCCCCAGACCGGGGGTTTCGGCCCCAGCATTTT
CDR3aa: CASSIAPDRGFRPQHF

d_gene: .
j_gene: TRBJ1-6
abundance: once
v_gene: TRBV6-2/TRBV6-3
CDR3nt: TGTGCCAGCAGTTACTTCAGGGCGAACTCACCCCTCCACTTT
CDR3aa: CASSYFRANSPLHF

d_gene: TRBD1
j_gene: TRBJ1-2
abundance: .
v_gene: TRBV7-6
CDR3nt: TGTGCCAGCAGCCCGACAGGGAACTATGGCTACACCTTC
CDR3aa: CASSPTGNYGYTF

d_gene: .
j_gene: TRBJ1-5
abundance: .
v_gene: TRBV2
CDR3nt: TGTGCCAGCACCGTGGAGGGCCAGCCCCAGCATTTT
CDR3aa: CASTVEGQPQHF

d_gene: .
j_gene: TRBJ2-2
abundance: once
v_gene: TRBV19
CDR3nt: TGTGCCAGTAGTAGTTCTAGGACTGGGAACACCGGGGAGCTGTTTTTT
CDR3aa: CASSSSRTGNTGELFF

d_gene: TRBD1
j_gene: TRBJ1-1
abundance: .
v_gene: TRBV2
CDR3nt: TGTGCCAGCAGTGAATTGGTGAGAGGGGGCAGTAACACTGAAGCTTTCTTT
CDR3aa: CASSELVRGGSNTEAFF

d_gene: .
j_gene: TRBJ1-2
abundance: .
v_gene: TRBV6-2/TRBV6-3
CDR3nt: TGTGCCAGCAGTTACGGGGCCCGTTATGGCTACACCTTC
CDR3aa: CASSYGARYGYTF

d_gene: TRBD1
j_gene: TRBJ2-7
abundance: .
v_gene: TRBV7-9
CDR3nt: TGTGCCAGCAGCCACAGGGGGGCTTATGACTACGAGCAGTACTTC
CDR3aa: CASSHRGAYDYEQYF

d_gene: .
j_gene: TRBJ2-1
abundance: .
v_gene: TRBV6-2/TRBV6-3
CDR3nt: TGTGCCAGCAGTGGGGGCGTCCCCTACAATGAGCAGTTCTTC
CDR3aa: CASSGGVPYNEQFF

d_gene: .
j_gene: TRBJ1-4
abundance: .
v_gene: TRBV7-9
CDR3nt: TGTGCCAGCAGCTCGAGACCGGGGGATGAAAAACTGTTTTTT
CDR3aa: CASSSRPGDEKLFF

d_gene: .
j_gene: TRBJ1-1
abundance: .
v_gene: TRBV20-1
CDR3nt: TGCAGTGCTACAGGGAACACTGAAGCTTTCTTT
CDR3aa: CSATGNTEAFF